This T cell receptor beta chain was observed in a study of blood T cell repertoires in COVID-19. At the level of the study: COVID-19 samples from acute and convalescent phases originated in the United States, Italy and Spain.

Germline V gene data show CDR1 as WSHSY and CDR2 as SAAADI. V lost 4 bases and J lost 0, with 12 bases in between. The CDR3 is 15 residues long. Some clones are missing from TCRdb's copy, which holds only in-frame ones; the method was immunoSEQ multiplex PCR. This sample has around 310,000 clones, with under 90% found just once. Input material: PBMCs or T cells enriched from blood (not recorded which). The chain recombines TRBV10-2 with TRBJ2-5; tentative D call: TRBD2 (6 bases). The receptor's source is a woman under 40 who had recovered from COVID-19. The DNA of the CDR3 is TGCGCCAGCAGTGCCAGCGGAGGGTACCAAGAGACCCAGTACTTC. It is translated as CASSASGGYQETQYF.